This T cell receptor beta chain emerged from a study of blood T cell repertoires in COVID-19. Whole-study context: Acute-phase and convalescent COVID-19 samples originated in the United States, Italy and Spain.

Sequenced by immunoSEQ multiplex PCR; TCRdb stores in-frame clones only, minus some. The sample yields 280,000 or so clones, about 91% seen once. Germline CDR1 reads SGHVS; CDR2 reads FQNEAQ. CDR3 length: 16 amino acids. V was shortened by 5 bases and J by 2 bases, with 18 bases between the two germline ends. The receptor was isolated from a woman between 55 and 75 years old with acute or convalescent COVID-19. The sequencing sample was made of peripheral blood. The chain has TRBV7-8 and TRBJ1-1, with D possibly TRBD1 on 6 matching bases. CDR3 amino acids: CASSVPPAGENTEAFF. In nucleotides, the CDR3 is TGTGCCAGCAGCGTCCCTCCGGCAGGGGAAAACACTGAAGCTTTCTTT.